This T cell receptor beta chain was sequenced for a study of a mutant IDH1 vaccine in newly diagnosed glioma. Study overall: Across weeks 1, 3, 5, 7, 11, 15, 19 and 23, patients received a vaccination each time, eight in all. Vaccinations were initiated 4-6 weeks following radiotherapy alone, or were given together with temozolomide cycles. Treated patients were roughly 62% male, roughly 40% female, mean age approximately 42 years. Study-level findings and limits: Vaccine-induced immune responses occurred in 80% to 95% of patients.

Germline CDR1 reads MDHEN; CDR2 reads SYDVKM. V shed 5 bases and J shed 6 bases, with 11 bases lying between them. This CDR3 has 13 amino acids. Assay used: immunoSEQ multiplex PCR; TCRdb lists only in-frame clones, some missing. The sample yields over 45,000 clones, approximately 82% seen once. The time point was: week 5, during vaccination. Vaccination comprised doses that each held 300 ug of mutant IDH1 20-mer peptide, plus topical imiquimod. Turning to this clone: Its target is not known.

This specimen was PBMCs, taken from a glioma patient whose treatment included an IDH1 peptide vaccine. This clonotype was obtained from a man in his thirties or forties with glioma. This rearrangement joins TRBV28 to TRBJ2-4; TRBD1 or TRBD2 may be the D gene (5 bases each). The CDR3 sequence: CASSGTLVNIQYF. Here the CDR3 DNA reads TGTGCCAGCAGTGGGACGTTAGTAAACATTCAGTACTTC.